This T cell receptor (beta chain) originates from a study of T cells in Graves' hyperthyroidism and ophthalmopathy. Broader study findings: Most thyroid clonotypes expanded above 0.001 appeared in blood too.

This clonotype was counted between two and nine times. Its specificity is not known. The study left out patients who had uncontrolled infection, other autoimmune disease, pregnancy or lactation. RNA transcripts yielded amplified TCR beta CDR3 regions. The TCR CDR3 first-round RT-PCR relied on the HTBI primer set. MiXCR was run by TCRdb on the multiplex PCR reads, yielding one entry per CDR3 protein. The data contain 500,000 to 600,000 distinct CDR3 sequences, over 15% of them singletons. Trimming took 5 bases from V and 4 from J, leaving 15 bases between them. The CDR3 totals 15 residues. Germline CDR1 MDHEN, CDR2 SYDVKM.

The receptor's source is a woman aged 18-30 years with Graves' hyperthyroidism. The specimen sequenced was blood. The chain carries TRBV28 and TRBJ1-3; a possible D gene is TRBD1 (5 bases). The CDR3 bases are TGTGCCAGCAGTCCCGACAGAAGTTCCGGAAACACCATATATTTT. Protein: CASSPDRSSGNTIYF.